The 21 T cell receptor beta chains below come from one sample, sequenced in a study of T cells after yellow fever vaccination. TCRdb independently ran MiXCR on the 5' RACE reads; one entry per CDR3 protein. Altogether around 180,000 distinct CDR3 sequences are present, approximately 6.2% being singletons, with the ten largest covering nearly 3%. Here the sequenced sample was CD4+ T cells sorted from PBMCs, taken on the day of the first yellow fever vaccination. These receptors all stem from a man between 18 and 35 years old who received the YFV17D yellow fever vaccine.

This clonotype was seen ten or more times. The chain joins TRBV6-5 to TRBJ2-5; no clear D. Germline V CDR1 and CDR2: MNHEY, SVGAGI. The CDR3 covers 11 residues. Between the trimmed V and J ends, which lost 3 bases and 7 bases, there was a span of 6 bases. CDR3 loop: CASSYGATQYF. In DNA, the CDR3 is TGTGCCAGCAGTTATGGCGCGACCCAGTACTTC.

This chain joins TRBV6-4 and TRBJ1-5; D ambiguous. V lost 4 bases, J lost 5 bases, and 9 bases lay in between. CDR1 and CDR2 from the germline V gene are MRHNA and SNTAGT. The length of the CDR3 is 13 residues. CDR3 protein: CASSAQKDQPQHF. In DNA, the CDR3 is TGTGCCAGCAGTGCCCAAAAGGATCAGCCCCAGCATTTT.

The chain is built from TRBV24-1 and TRBJ2-3; 10 nucleotides match TRBD1. The CDR3 has 15 amino acids. The ends lost 4 bases at V and 5 bases at J; junction bases unmatched: 5. Germline CDR1 KGHDR, CDR2 SFDVKD. This chain's CDR3 is CATSDRDRGLDTQYF. CDR3 nucleotides: TGTGCCACCAGTGACCGAGACAGGGGGCTAGATACGCAGTATTTT.

There are many counts of this clonotype. The chain is built from TRBV20-1 and TRBJ2-5, with 10 bases fitting TRBD1. Germline lookup yields CDR1 DFQATT and CDR2 SNEGSKA (reference sequence). CDR3 size: 14 residues. V lost 7 bases, J lost 5 bases, and 10 bases stayed unmatched. Written as DNA, the CDR3 is TGCAGTGTTACCCGACAGGGGGCGAGGGAGACCCAGTACTTC. Protein: CSVTRQGARETQYF.

This rearrangement joins TRBV18 to TRBJ2-5, with TRBD1 matching over 10 bases. Germline V gives CDR1 KGHSH, CDR2 LQKENI. The CDR3 has 17 residues. J gave up 2 bases and V 3 bases, and 9 bases lay outside the gene matches. CDR3 protein: CASSPGTGVIHQETQYF. DNA for the CDR3: TGTGCCAGCTCACCGGGGACAGGGGTCATACATCAAGAGACCCAGTACTTC. Filled out from reference TRBV18 and TRBJ2-5, the complete variable domain reads NAGVMQNPRHLVRRRGQEARLRCSPMKGHSHVYWYRQLPEEGLKFMVYLQKENIIDESGMPKERFSAEFPKEGPSILRIQQVVRGDSAAYFCASSPGTGVIHQETQYFGPGTRLLVL.

This clonotype was recorded at least ten times. The rearrangement uses TRBV10-3 and TRBJ2-3, with D perhaps TRBD1 (8 bases). CDR1 ENHRY and CDR2 SYGVKD come from the germline V gene. The CDR3 consists of 15 residues. The germline V and J ends were trimmed by 11 bases and 2 bases, with 20 bases remaining between them. CDR3 region: CAASAQGGTTDTQYF. CDR3 nucleotides: TGTGCCGCCAGCGCACAGGGGGGGACCACAGATACGCAGTATTTT.

This clonotype was recorded many times. The chain carries TRBV5-1 and TRBJ2-3; TRBD2 aligns across 13 bases. Per germline, CDR1 SGHRS and CDR2 YFSETQ. The J segment lost 8 bases and the V segment lost 1 base, leaving 7 bases of the junction unmatched. This CDR3 comprises 16 residues. The CDR3 sequence is CASSLYTSGGAITQYF. Here the CDR3 DNA reads TGCGCCAGCAGCTTGTATACTAGCGGGGGGGCAATTACGCAGTATTTT.

This clonotype was seen at least ten times. The chain couples TRBV7-8 to TRBJ2-3; D may be TRBD1 or TRBD2 (5 bases each). Germline CDR1 SGHVS, CDR2 FQNEAQ. V was cut by 5 bases and J by 2 bases, with 17 bases left in between. The CDR3 has 16 residues. CDR3 nucleotide sequence: TGTGCCAGCAGCCCCAGGGCGGGCAGGCCCACAGATACGCAGTATTTT. It translates to CASSPRAGRPTDTQYF.

The chain links TRBV7-9 to TRBJ2-7; 9 nucleotides align to TRBD1. The V segment lost 1 base and the J segment 7 bases; nucleotides outside the gene matches: 5. Germline V gene sequence: CDR1 SEHNR, CDR2 FQNEAQ (reference sequence). The CDR3 contains 14 residues. In DNA form, the CDR3 reads TGTGCCAGCAGCTTAGGGACAGGGGCGTGGGAGCAGTACGTC. Residues: CASSLGTGAWEQYV.

This chain links TRBV7-2 with TRBJ2-2; perhaps TRBD2 as D (5 bases). The CDR3 sequence is 16 residues long. V was cut by 4 bases and J by 3 bases, with 15 bases left in between. Germline V gene lookup returns CDR1 SGHTA and CDR2 FQGNSA. The CDR3 region has the DNA TGTGCCAGCAGCTCTGGAGGCGGAGCTTACACCGGGGAGCTGTTTTTT. Encoded protein: CASSSGGGAYTGELFF.

This clonotype was seen at least ten times. This chain links TRBV6-5 with TRBJ2-5, with no clear D. CDR1 MNHEY and CDR2 SVGAGI come from the germline V gene. The CDR3 loop spans 15 amino acids. With 1 base removed from V and 0 bases from J, the gap between germline ends came to 9 bases. CDR3 residues: CASSYFTGYQETQYF. DNA of the CDR3: TGTGCCAGCAGTTACTTTACCGGGTACCAAGAGACCCAGTACTTC.

The table lists this clonotype with many counts. The CDR3 loop is CASSQGREYSPLHF. In nucleotides, the CDR3 is TGTGCCAGCAGCCAAGGAAGGGAGTACTCACCCCTCCACTTT. The rearrangement links TRBV14 to TRBJ1-6; no firm D call. V was pared by 1 base and J by 10 bases, with 11 bases between. The CDR3 is 14 residues long. CDR1 is SGHDN, CDR2 FVKESK, per germline.

This clonotype was counted many times. CDR3: CASSYLSTRQAGQTQYF. In nucleotides, the CDR3 is TGTGCCAGCAGTTACCTTTCTACTCGACAGGCCGGGCAGACCCAGTACTTC. The chain couples TRBV6-5 to TRBJ2-5, with D perhaps TRBD1 (6 bases). Germline CDR1 MNHEY, CDR2 SVGAGI. The V and J ends lost 2 bases and 6 bases respectively, with 22 bases between them. The CDR3 has 17 amino acids.

This clonotype has ten or more counts. This chain joins TRBV4-1 and TRBJ1-1; D unresolved. CDR3 size: 15 residues. V was shortened by 1 base and J by 3 bases, with 12 bases between the two germline ends. CDR1 MGHRA and CDR2 YSYEKL come from the germline V gene. The CDR3 protein is CASSQVGGSYTEAFF. The CDR3 nucleotides read TGCGCCAGCAGCCAAGTGGGAGGGTCTTACACTGAAGCTTTCTTT.

This chain links TRBV7-2 with TRBJ2-5; possibly TRBD1 or TRBD2 for D (7 bases each). The CDR3 extends over 13 amino acids. CDR1 SGHTA and CDR2 FQGNSA come from the germline V gene. V lost 6 bases and J lost 4, with 12 bases in between. Written as DNA, the CDR3 is TGTGCCAGCAGGGCAGGGGGGGCAGAGACCCAGTACTTC. Protein: CASRAGGAETQYF.

About this clonotype: One end of the junction varies from germline; a read error may be responsible. J is TRBJ1-2 and V is TRBV6-5; the match to TRBD1 covers 8 bases. Germline V gene sequence: CDR1 MNHEY, CDR2 SVGAGI. There are 15 residues in the CDR3. CDR3 sequence (DNA): TGTGTCAGCAGTTACACCGCGACAGGGGATGGGGGCTACACCTTC. Translated, it gives CVSSYTATGDGGYTF.

This clonotype was picked up many times. This sequence joins TRBV5-4 and TRBJ2-3, with TRBD2 matching over 9 bases. The V gene's germline CDR1 is SGHNT and CDR2 YYREEE (reference sequence). The V gene end was trimmed by 0 bases and the J gene end by 4 bases; junction bases not matched to a gene: 3. CDR3 length equals 15 residues. This CDR3 is CASSLAGGGADTQYF. DNA for the CDR3: TGTGCCAGCAGCTTGGCCGGCGGGGGGGCAGATACGCAGTATTTT. The complete variable domain, with remaining parts taken from reference TRBV5-4 and TRBJ2-3, reads ETGVTQSPTHLIKTRGQQVTLRCSSQSGHNTVSWYQQALGQGPQFIFQYYREEENGRGNFPPRFSGLQFPNYSSELNVNALELDDSALYLCASSLAGGGADTQYFGPGTRLTVL.

This clonotype appeared a few times. V gene TRBV5-1 combines with J gene TRBJ1-2, with D unclear. The germline V gene has CDR1 SGHRS and CDR2 YFSETQ. V gave up 3 bases and J gave up 6 bases, with 12 bases separating them. This CDR3 contains 13 residues. The CDR3 bases are TGCGCCAGCAGCTCCGCGGTTCGAGATGGCTACACCTTC. Its protein is CASSSAVRDGYTF.

This clonotype showed up just a few times. The chain employs TRBV6-5 and TRBJ1-5; D gene ambiguous. Per germline, CDR1 MNHEY and CDR2 SVGAGI. The CDR3 contains 14 residues. The V and J ends lost 0 bases and 0 bases respectively, with 3 bases between them. Written as DNA, the CDR3 is TGTGCCAGCAGTTACTCCCGTAGCAATCAGCCCCAGCATTTT. This sequence encodes CASSYSRSNQPQHF.

In its sample, this clonotype was seen a few times. The chain recombines TRBV6-5 with TRBJ2-7; D is possibly TRBD1 (6 bases). Germline CDR1 is MNHEY and CDR2 is SVGAGI. The CDR3 loop spans 16 amino acids. Trimming removed 0 bases from V and 1 base from J, with 13 bases in between. Here the CDR3 reads CASSYSRRTDSYEQYF. CDR3 DNA sequence: TGTGCCAGCAGTTACTCGAGGCGGACAGATTCCTACGAGCAGTACTTC.

This clonotype was picked up a small number of times. The gene calls are TRBV10-3 and TRBJ2-1; possibly TRBD2 for D (5 bases). Germline values: CDR1 ENHRY, CDR2 SYGVKD. The CDR3 runs to 11 residues. Trimming pared 10 bases from V and 4 bases from J, leaving 8 bases between. The DNA of the CDR3 is TGTGCCACACGAGGGTACAATGAGCAGTTCTTC. Residues: CATRGYNEQFF.